Listed here are 9 T cell receptor beta chains from one sample, sequenced in a study of CD8+ T cells in alopecia areata. Following extraction, RNA underwent reverse transcription to cDNA, which served as the sequencing template. The repertoire was sequenced with immunoSEQ multiplex PCR; TCRdb's copy has only in-frame clones and lacks some. The sample holds around 270,000 clones, roughly 60% seen once. The treatment is: oral pan-JAK inhibitor, 5-10 mg twice daily. The sample here was CD4+ T cells sorted from blood, taken at week 24, from a patient treated with tofacitinib. These receptor sequences come from a human donor with alopecia areata.

This clone has a handful of counts. The chain uses TRBV7-9 and TRBJ2-3; 10 positions match TRBD1. After removal of 2 bases from V and 1 base from J, the junction contained 6 bases not matched to a gene. This CDR3 spans 17 amino acids. Per germline, CDR1 SEHNR and CDR2 FQNEAQ (reference sequence). The CDR3 nucleotides are TGTGCCAGCAGCTTACGTCCTGGGACAGGGGGCACAGATACGCAGTATTTT. This gives the protein CASSLRPGTGGTDTQYF.

V usage is TRBV4-3 and J usage is TRBJ2-7, with 7 bases aligning to TRBD1. The V gene end was trimmed by 2 bases and the J gene end by 3 bases; junction bases not matched to a gene: 7. CDR1 is LGHNA, CDR2 YSLEER, per germline. The CDR3 covers 15 residues. CDR3 in DNA: TGCGCCAGCAGCCAACAACAGGGGCCTAACTACGAGCAGTACTTC. Protein: CASSQQQGPNYEQYF.

Concerning this clone: Additional DNA sequences in this sample encode the identical CDR3. The chain uses TRBV14 and TRBJ2-7; D remains ambiguous. In germline, CDR1 is SGHDN, CDR2 FVKESK. Trimming left V 4 bases short and J 3 bases short, with 4 bases between. The CDR3 extends over 11 amino acids. The CDR3 loop reads CASSRSYEQYF. In DNA, the CDR3 is TGTGCCAGCAGCCGAAGCTACGAGCAGTACTTC.

The V gene is TRBV30, the J gene TRBJ1-6; D gene unclear. The ends were cut back, 0 bases at V and 7 bases at J, with 13 bases in the middle. Germline loops: CDR1 GTSNPN, CDR2 SVGIG (reference sequence). This CDR3 is 15 amino acids long. The CDR3 coding sequence is TGTGCCTGGAGTGTCCAGGCCGGGTTAAATTCACCCCTCCACTTT. Its translation is CAWSVQAGLNSPLHF.

The V call is TRBV29-1, the J call TRBJ1-1; D might be TRBD1 (6 bases). Germline V lookup: CDR1 SQVTM, CDR2 ANQGSEA. With 5 bases removed from V and 0 bases from J, the gap between germline ends came to 22 bases. This CDR3 has 17 residues. The CDR3 here is CSVKGMRTANMNTEAFF. CDR3 nucleotides: TGCAGCGTTAAGGGTATGAGGACAGCTAACATGAACACTGAAGCTTTCTTT.

In this sample, this clone turned up a few times. This rearrangement joins TRBV30 to TRBJ2-4; 8 bases are shared with TRBD1. V lost 1 base, J lost 6 bases, and 5 bases stayed unmatched. The CDR3 is made up of 14 amino acids. The germline gives CDR1 GTSNPN, CDR2 SVGIG (reference sequence). CDR3 amino acids: CAWSAGGQGNIQYF. CDR3 DNA: TGTGCCTGGAGTGCGGGCGGACAGGGAAACATTCAGTACTTC. The full variable domain, its missing parts supplied by reference TRBV30 and TRBJ2-4, is SQTIHQWPATLVQPVGSPLSLECTVEGTSNPNLYWYRQAAGRGLQLLFYSVGIGQISSEVPQNLSASRPQDRQFILSSKKLLLSDSGFYLCAWSAGGQGNIQYFGAGTRLSVL.

The CDR3 loop is CASSLGGFTDTQYF. CDR3 coding DNA: TGTGCCAGCAGCTTGGGGGGTTTCACAGATACGCAGTATTTT. The chain links TRBV7-2 to TRBJ2-3; D perhaps matches TRBD2 (6 bases). The CDR3 length is 14 residues. Trimming took off 3 bases at V and 2 bases at J, with 9 bases between the two ends. Germline-derived CDR1 and CDR2 are SGHTA and FQGNSA. Supplemented by reference TRBV7-2 and TRBJ2-3, the full variable domain reads GAGVSQSPSNKVTEKGKDVELRCDPISGHTALYWYRQSLGQGLEFLIYFQGNSAPDKSGLPSDRFSAERTGGSVSTLTIQRTQQEDSAVYLCASSLGGFTDTQYFGPGTRLTVL.

This chain connects TRBV7-2 to TRBJ1-2; D is possibly TRBD1 (5 bases). There are 13 residues in the CDR3. The germline V gene has CDR1 SGHTA and CDR2 FQGNSA. Trimming took 5 bases from V and 6 from J, leaving 13 bases between them. CDR3 in amino acids: CASSPLGRDGYTF. CDR3 DNA: TGTGCCAGCAGCCCCTTGGGGCGCGATGGCTACACCTTC.

This clone turned up a few times. J is TRBJ2-7 and V is TRBV7-6, with 7 bases identical to TRBD1. Germline CDR1 is SGHVS and CDR2 is FNYEAQ. The CDR3 has 16 amino acids. V lost 5 bases to trimming and J lost 9 bases; unmatched junction nucleotides: 19. CDR3 protein: CASSPTRDSLGERQYF. For the CDR3, the DNA is TGTGCCAGCAGCCCCACCCGGGACAGCTTGGGTGAAAGGCAGTACTTC.